This section outlines one T cell receptor (beta chain) sequence together with its context. Its target is not known. UMIs and sample barcodes were carried by the TCR alpha and TCR beta cDNA libraries that 5'RACE produced using constant-segment primers. TCRdb re-called the 5' RACE reads with MiXCR, one entry per CDR3 protein. The sample includes hundreds of thousands of distinct CDR3 sequences, roughly 17% of them seen just once. This CDR3 comprises 14 residues. The ends lost 6 bases at V and 6 bases at J; junction bases unmatched: 5. CDR1 and CDR2 (germline): MNHEY, SVGAGI. This entry comes from a study of T-cell memory formation after mild COVID-19. Study-level findings and limits: Later expanders leaned CD4+, whereas day 15 to 85 contracting clones were balanced CD4/CD8. Among CD4+ contracting clones, most were CM and EM, and CD8+ ones EMRA.

The TCR sequence derives from an adult woman who had mild COVID-19 (a few samples of this study predate the infection). Cell type and time point are not known. Sequenced sample: PBMCs or a T cell subset sorted from them (not recorded which). J is TRBJ1-6 and V is TRBV6-5; 7 bases align to TRBD1. The CDR3 DNA reads as TGTGCCAGCAGCGAGGAGGGGGCTAATTCACCCCTCCACTTT. Protein: CASSEEGANSPLHF.